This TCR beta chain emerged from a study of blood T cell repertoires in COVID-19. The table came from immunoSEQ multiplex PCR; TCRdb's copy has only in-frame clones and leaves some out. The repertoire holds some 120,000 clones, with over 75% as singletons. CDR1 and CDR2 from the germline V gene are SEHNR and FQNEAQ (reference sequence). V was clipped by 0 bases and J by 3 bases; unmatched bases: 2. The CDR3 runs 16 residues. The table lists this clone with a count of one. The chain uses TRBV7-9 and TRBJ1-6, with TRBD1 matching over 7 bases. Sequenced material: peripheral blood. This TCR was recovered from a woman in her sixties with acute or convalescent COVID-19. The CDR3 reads CASSLATGVYNSPLHF. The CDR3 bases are TGTGCCAGCAGCTTAGCAACAGGGGTCTATAATTCACCCCTCCACTTT.